Sequencing of this T cell receptor beta chain was carried out in a study of neurological immune-mediated disorders. The CDR3 is 16 residues long. V lost 1 base to trimming and J lost 2 bases, with 14 bases between them. The V gene's germline CDR1 is SGHRS and CDR2 YFSETQ. At least ten counts were recorded for this clonotype. Synthesis of cDNA was accomplished via 5'RACE employing 10-nucleotide random UMIs. From 15-18 subjects, over 160 million TCR-beta sequences were obtained in each sequencing run. TCRdb recomputed calls from the 5' RACE reads with MiXCR, one row per CDR3 protein. This sample yields under 60,000 distinct CDR3 sequences, of which approximately 10% are seen a single time; around 20% belongs to the top ten.

This clonotype was obtained from a woman aged 40-49 years with HTLV-1-associated myelopathy (HAM/TSP). Sequenced: PBMCs. The V call is TRBV5-1, the J call TRBJ2-3; D may be TRBD1 or TRBD2 (5 bases each). The CDR3 protein is CASSLRGEGNTDTQYF. The CDR3 region has the DNA TGCGCCAGCAGCTTGCGAGGGGAAGGGAACACAGATACGCAGTATTTT.